The 17 T cell receptor beta chains below all came from one sample that was sequenced in a study of early T cells in non-severe SARS-CoV-2 infection. TCRdb analysed the 5' RACE reads with MiXCR anew, one entry per CDR3 protein. The sample records tens of thousands of distinct CDR3 sequences, approximately 2.9% being singletons. The material sequenced was whole blood. The receptors come from an adult who was a healthcare worker with PCR-confirmed SARS-CoV-2 infection or an uninfected control (not recorded which).

This clonotype was observed many times. V usage is TRBV19 and J usage is TRBJ2-5; D may correspond to TRBD1 or TRBD2 (5 bases each). Trimming left V 3 bases short and J 5 bases short, with 10 bases between. This CDR3 spans 13 amino acids. The germline V gene has CDR1 LNHDA and CDR2 SQIVND (reference sequence). CDR3: CASSMGPWETQYF. The CDR3 DNA reads as TGTGCCAGTAGTATGGGACCCTGGGAGACCCAGTACTTC.

In this sample, this clonotype turned up many times. V and J are TRBV24-1 and TRBJ2-1, with D tentatively TRBD1 (5 bases). This CDR3 contains 13 residues. Per germline, CDR1 KGHDR and CDR2 SFDVKD. Trimming shortened V by 2 bases and J by 9 bases, and 10 bases separated the two germline ends. CDR3 sequence reads: CATSDSRVGEQFF. CDR3 coding DNA: TGTGCCACCAGTGATTCCAGGGTAGGTGAGCAGTTCTTC.

This clonotype appeared many times. J is TRBJ1-2 and V is TRBV7-9; D ambiguous. The germline CDR1 and CDR2 sequences are SEHNR and FQNEAQ (reference sequence). Trimming shortened V by 1 base and J by 5 bases, and 8 bases separated the two germline ends. This CDR3 has 13 amino acids. The DNA for the CDR3 is TGTGCCAGCAGCTTAGACCCCAGATATGGCTACACCTTC. Translating it yields CASSLDPRYGYTF.

This clonotype is classed as medium-sized. The chain couples TRBV20-1 to TRBJ1-2; D might be TRBD1 (5 bases). Trimming removed 3 bases from V and 10 bases from J, with 18 bases in between. CDR3 length: 13 amino acids. Germline loops: CDR1 DFQATT, CDR2 SNEGSKA (reference sequence). The DNA of the CDR3 is TGCAGTGCTAGGGCCCCCGGGGCGGTAATCTACACCTTC. Translating it yields CSARAPGAVIYTF.

This clonotype was counted only a few times. The DNA for the CDR3 is TGTGCCAGCAGCTTAGGGAGGGCATCGGAGACCCAGTACTTC. It translates to CASSLGRASETQYF. V and J are TRBV11-2 and TRBJ2-5; tentative D call: TRBD2 (6 bases). Trimming cost V 1 base and J 5 bases, with 11 bases left between them. Germline loops: CDR1 SGHAT, CDR2 FQNNGV. The CDR3 length is 14 residues. Based on the CDR3 plus reference TRBV11-2 and TRBJ2-5, the full variable domain is EAGVAQSPRYKIIEKRQSVAFWCNPISGHATLYWYQQILGQGPKLLIQFQNNGVVDDSQLPKDRFSAERLKGVDSTLKIQPAKLEDSAVYLCASSLGRASETQYFGPGTRLLVL.

This clonotype was counted between two and nine times. The chain is built from TRBV29-1 and TRBJ2-7, with 10 bases fitting TRBD1. Germline V gives CDR1 SQVTM, CDR2 ANQGSEA. The CDR3 spans 12 residues. Unmatched junction bases numbered 8, after V lost 7 bases and J lost 8 bases. The DNA of the CDR3 is TGCAGCGATTCCGGGACAGGGGTAAAGCAGTACGTC. It specifies CSDSGTGVKQYV.

The sample holds many counts of this clonotype. J is TRBJ2-3 and V is TRBV7-9; 8 bases match TRBD1. CDR1 SEHNR and CDR2 FQNEAQ come from the germline V gene (reference sequence). The CDR3 length is 11 residues. The CDR3 DNA follows: TGTACCGGGACAGGATCAGATACGCAGTATTTT. Its protein is CTGTGSDTQYF. The variable domain in full, completed from reference TRBV7-9 and TRBJ2-3, reads DTGVSQNPRHKITKRGQNVTFRCDPISEHNRLYWYRQTLGQGPEFLTYFQNEAQLEKSRLLSDRFSAERPKGSFSTLEIQRTEQGDSAMYLCTGTGSDTQYFGPGTRLTVL.

This clonotype was observed a handful of times. The CDR3 coding sequence is TGTGCCAGCAGTTTAGGACTAGCGGGGGGTAGCACAGATACGCAGTATTTT. Translating it yields CASSLGLAGGSTDTQYF. The rearrangement joins TRBV12-3 or TRBV12-4 to TRBJ2-3; TRBD2 agrees at 13 bases. The CDR3 is 17 residues long. With 1 base clipped from V and 0 bases from J, the junction kept 1 base outside the gene matches.

The chain uses TRBV12-3 or TRBV12-4 and TRBJ2-3; D unresolved. CDR3 length equals 14 residues. Trimming took off 3 bases at V and 5 bases at J, with 12 bases between the two ends. CDR3 in amino acids: CASSFTLVLDTQYF. The CDR3 DNA reads as TGTGCCAGCAGTTTTACGCTAGTTTTAGATACGCAGTATTTT.

The genes are TRBV10-1 and TRBJ2-2, with 7 bases aligning to TRBD1. The CDR3 sequence is 15 residues long. From germline, CDR1 is WNHNN and CDR2 SYGVQD (reference sequence). V shed 6 bases and J 6 bases; nucleotides not matched to a gene: 10. CDR3 nucleotides: TGCGCCAGCAGACGGTGGAGACAGGGTCCCGGGGAGCTGTTTTTT. Its translation is CASRRWRQGPGELFF.

This clonotype has at least ten counts. The J gene is TRBJ2-4, the V gene TRBV5-4; 9 positions agree with TRBD1. Germline CDR1 and CDR2: SGHNT and YYREEE (reference sequence). The CDR3 sequence is 16 residues long. With 4 bases clipped from V and 0 bases from J, the junction kept 5 bases outside the gene matches. The CDR3 DNA reads TGTGCCAGCAGCGAGGGACAGGGACTAGCCAAAAACATTCAGTACTTC. Protein: CASSEGQGLAKNIQYF.

This sequence joins TRBV3-1 and TRBJ2-2; TRBD2 matches at 12 bases. The CDR3 is made up of 17 amino acids. The V and J ends lost 5 bases and 3 bases, in that order; junction bases with no gene match: 7. CDR1 is LGHDT and CDR2 is YNNKEL in the germline V gene (reference sequence). For the CDR3, the DNA is TGTGCCAGCAGCACTCGAGCTAGCGGGGGGGACACCGGGGAGCTGTTTTTT. Protein sequence: CASSTRASGGDTGELFF.

This clonotype was recorded at least ten times. The V gene is TRBV28, the J gene TRBJ2-1; 8 positions agree with TRBD1. CDR1 MDHEN and CDR2 SYDVKM come from the germline V gene. The CDR3 sequence is 15 residues long. With 4 bases clipped from V and 7 bases from J, the junction kept 9 bases outside the gene matches. CDR3 protein: CASSSGGAAFNEQFF. CDR3 sequence (DNA): TGTGCCAGCAGTTCAGGGGGCGCTGCCTTTAATGAGCAGTTCTTC. The full variable domain, with the rest looked up from reference TRBV28 and TRBJ2-1, is DVKVTQSSRYLVKRTGEKVFLECVQDMDHENMFWYRQDPGLGLRLIYFSYDVKMKEKGDIPEGYSVSREKKERFSLILESASTNQTSMYLCASSSGGAAFNEQFFGPGTRLTVL.

The table lists this clonotype with many counts. The chain joins TRBV20-1 to TRBJ1-2, with 8 bases identical to TRBD1. Germline lookup yields CDR1 DFQATT and CDR2 SNEGSKA (reference sequence). This CDR3 spans 13 amino acids. The junction had 10 bases not matched to a gene; V was cut back by 5 bases and J by 8 bases. The CDR3, as DNA: TGCAGTGCTCGTCACAGGGGGATAGGGGGCTACACCTTC. Its protein is CSARHRGIGGYTF.

This clonotype was seen many times. The chain combines TRBV6-6 with TRBJ1-1, with 7 bases matching TRBD1. Losses at the gene ends were 5 bases for V and 0 bases for J; bases not matched to a gene: 9. The germline gives CDR1 MNHNY, CDR2 SVGAGI (reference sequence). The CDR3 is 16 amino acids. CDR3 residues: CASSDMGQIMNTEAFF. CDR3 coding DNA: TGTGCCAGCAGTGACATGGGACAGATCATGAACACTGAAGCTTTCTTT.

This chain connects TRBV19 to TRBJ2-4; weak D call: TRBD2 (6 bases). This CDR3 region has 15 residues. Germline lookup yields CDR1 LNHDA and CDR2 SQIVND (reference sequence). V was cut by 3 bases and J by 5 bases, with 14 bases left in between. CDR3 amino acids: CASSMGWDWENIQYF. CDR3 in DNA: TGTGCCAGTAGTATGGGCTGGGACTGGGAAAACATTCAGTACTTC.

This clonotype was recorded many times. J is TRBJ1-2 and V is TRBV29-1, with a tentative D call TRBD1 (5 bases). Trimming removed 0 bases at V and 4 bases at J, with 9 bases between. CDR3 length: 13 amino acids. Germline assignment: CDR1 SQVTM and CDR2 ANQGSEA. The CDR3 sequence is CSVEDRVFYGYTF. As DNA, the CDR3 is TGCAGCGTTGAAGACAGGGTATTCTATGGCTACACCTTC. The entire variable domain, with the rest obtained from reference TRBV29-1 and TRBJ1-2, is as follows: SAVISQKPSRDICQRGTSLTIQCQVDSQVTMMFWYRQQPGQSLTLIATANQGSEATYESGFVIDKFPISRPNLTFSTLTVSNMSPEDSSIYLCSVEDRVFYGYTFGSGTRLTVV.